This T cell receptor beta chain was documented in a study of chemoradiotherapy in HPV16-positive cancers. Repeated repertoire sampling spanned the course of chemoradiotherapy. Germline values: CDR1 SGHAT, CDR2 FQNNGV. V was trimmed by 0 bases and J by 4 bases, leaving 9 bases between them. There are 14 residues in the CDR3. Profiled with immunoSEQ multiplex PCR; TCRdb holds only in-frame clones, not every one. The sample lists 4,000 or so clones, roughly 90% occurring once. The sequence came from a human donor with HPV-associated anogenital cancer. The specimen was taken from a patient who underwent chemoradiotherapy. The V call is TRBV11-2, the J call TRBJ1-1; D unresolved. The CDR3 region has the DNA TGTGCCAGCAGCTTAGATCAATGGGGCACTGAAGCTTTCTTT. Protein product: CASSLDQWGTEAFF. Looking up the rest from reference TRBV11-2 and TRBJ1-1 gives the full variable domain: EAGVAQSPRYKIIEKRQSVAFWCNPISGHATLYWYQQILGQGPKLLIQFQNNGVVDDSQLPKDRFSAERLKGVDSTLKIQPAKLEDSAVYLCASSLDQWGTEAFFGQGTRLTVV.